This is a list of T cell receptor beta chains from one sample in a study of cytomegalovirus exposure and HLA in healthy donors. Assay used: immunoSEQ multiplex PCR; TCRdb lists only in-frame clones, some missing. The profile shows 170,000 or so clones, approximately 79% of them singletons. Material: PBMCs. The receptors originated from a woman in her 40s in good health and CMV-seronegative. CDR3s include the opening cysteine and the closing phenylalanine or tryptophan. D genes are given only for firm matches. Clone size is shown for a subset of rows, as once, few, many or a class of expanded clone.

v_gene,abundance,len,d_gene,j_gene,CDR3aa,CDR3nt
TRBV14,few,13,-,TRBJ2-3,CASSQARADTQYF,TGTGCCAGCAGCCAAGCTCGGGCAGATACGCAGTATTTT
TRBV9,-,15,TRBD2,TRBJ2-5,CASSVAPSGSETQYF,TGTGCCAGCAGCGTAGCCCCTAGCGGGAGTGAGACCCAGTACTTC
TRBV14,-,15,TRBD1,TRBJ2-5,CASSPGQGPGETQYF,TGTGCCAGCAGCCCTGGACAGGGACCGGGAGAGACCCAGTACTTC
TRBV7-2,-,17,TRBD2,TRBJ2-2,CASSLRLAGGWTGELFF,TGTGCCAGCAGCTTGCGACTAGCGGGAGGGTGGACCGGGGAGCTGTTTTTT
TRBV7-8,few,18,TRBD1,TRBJ1-5,CASSFGQGATGANQPQHF,TGTGCCAGCAGCTTCGGACAGGGGGCGACAGGGGCCAATCAGCCCCAGCATTTT
TRBV7-9,-,15,-,TRBJ1-1,CASSLGVGEDTEAFF,TGTGCCAGCAGCTTAGGTGTAGGGGAGGACACTGAAGCTTTCTTT
TRBV5-1,once,15,-,TRBJ2-7,CASSLAQVGYYEQYF,TGCGCCAGCAGCTTGGCACAGGTCGGCTACTACGAGCAGTACTTC
TRBV5-5,-,16,-,TRBJ2-7,CASSFVGGTLAYEQYF,TGTGCCAGCAGCTTCGTGGGGGGAACTTTAGCCTACGAGCAGTACTTC
TRBV5-6,-,14,TRBD1,TRBJ2-4,CASSKTGALSIQYF,TGTGCCAGCAGTAAGACAGGGGCATTAAGCATTCAGTACTTC
TRBV9,-,14,TRBD2,TRBJ2-1,CASSVAGGVAEQFF,TGTGCCAGCAGCGTAGCGGGAGGCGTGGCGGAGCAGTTCTTC
TRBV5-1,-,15,-,TRBJ2-2,CASSLGIWNTGELFF,TGCGCCAGCAGCTTGGGTATCTGGAACACCGGGGAGCTGTTTTTT
TRBV2,few,13,TRBD1,TRBJ1-4,CASRRDRGEKLFF,TGTGCCAGCAGACGGGACAGGGGCGAAAAACTGTTTTTT
TRBV19,-,14,-,TRBJ2-2,CASSLRQATGELFF,TGTGCCAGTAGTCTCCGACAGGCGACCGGGGAGCTGTTTTTT